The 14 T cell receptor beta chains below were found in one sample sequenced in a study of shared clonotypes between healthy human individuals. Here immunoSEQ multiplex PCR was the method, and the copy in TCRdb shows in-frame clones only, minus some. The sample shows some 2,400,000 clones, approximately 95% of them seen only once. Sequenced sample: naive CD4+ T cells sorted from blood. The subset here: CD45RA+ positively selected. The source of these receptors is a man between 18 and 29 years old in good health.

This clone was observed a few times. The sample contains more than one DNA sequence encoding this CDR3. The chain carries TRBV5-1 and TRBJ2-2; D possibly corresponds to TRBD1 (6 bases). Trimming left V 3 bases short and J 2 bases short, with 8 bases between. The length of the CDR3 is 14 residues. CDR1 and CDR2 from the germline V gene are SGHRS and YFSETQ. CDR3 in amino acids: CASSSGQNTGELFF. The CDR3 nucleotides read TGCGCCAGCAGCTCGGGACAAAACACCGGGGAGCTGTTTTTT.

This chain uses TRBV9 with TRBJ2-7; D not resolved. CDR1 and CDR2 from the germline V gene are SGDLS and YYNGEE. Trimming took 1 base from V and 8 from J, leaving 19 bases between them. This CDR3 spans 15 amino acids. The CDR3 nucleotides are TGTGCCAGCAGCGTAAAGACCGATTCCTCCTCCCAGCAGTACTTC. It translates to CASSVKTDSSSQQYF.

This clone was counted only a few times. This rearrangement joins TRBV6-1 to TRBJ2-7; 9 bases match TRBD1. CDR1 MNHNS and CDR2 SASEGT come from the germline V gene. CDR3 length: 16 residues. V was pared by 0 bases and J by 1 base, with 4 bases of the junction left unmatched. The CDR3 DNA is TGTGCCAGCAGTGAAGCGAGGGGACAGGGTTCCTACGAGCAGTACTTC. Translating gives CASSEARGQGSYEQYF.

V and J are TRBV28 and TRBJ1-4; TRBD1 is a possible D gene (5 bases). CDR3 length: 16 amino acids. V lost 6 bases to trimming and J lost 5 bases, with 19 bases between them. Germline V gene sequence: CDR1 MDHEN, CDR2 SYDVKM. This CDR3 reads CASSPTGTYRNEKLFF. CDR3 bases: TGTGCCAGCAGCCCCACCGGGACGTACAGGAATGAAAAACTGTTTTTT.

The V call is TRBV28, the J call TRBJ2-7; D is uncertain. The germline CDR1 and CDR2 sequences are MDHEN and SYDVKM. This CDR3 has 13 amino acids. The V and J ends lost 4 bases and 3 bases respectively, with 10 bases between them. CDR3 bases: TGTGCCAGCAGTTCTGGCTGGGGCTACGAGCAGTACTTC. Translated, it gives CASSSGWGYEQYF.

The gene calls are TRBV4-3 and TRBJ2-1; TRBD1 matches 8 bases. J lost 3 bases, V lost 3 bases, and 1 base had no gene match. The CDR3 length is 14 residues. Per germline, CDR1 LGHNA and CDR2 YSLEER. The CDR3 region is CASSQDRVYNEQFF. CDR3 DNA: TGCGCCAGCAGCCAGGACAGGGTCTACAATGAGCAGTTCTTC.

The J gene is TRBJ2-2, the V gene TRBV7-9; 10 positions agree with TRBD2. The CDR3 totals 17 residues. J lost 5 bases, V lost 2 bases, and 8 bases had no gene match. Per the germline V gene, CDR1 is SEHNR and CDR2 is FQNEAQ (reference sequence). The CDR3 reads CASSLILAGVRTGELFF. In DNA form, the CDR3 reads TGTGCCAGCAGCTTAATCCTAGCGGGAGTCCGAACCGGGGAGCTGTTTTTT.

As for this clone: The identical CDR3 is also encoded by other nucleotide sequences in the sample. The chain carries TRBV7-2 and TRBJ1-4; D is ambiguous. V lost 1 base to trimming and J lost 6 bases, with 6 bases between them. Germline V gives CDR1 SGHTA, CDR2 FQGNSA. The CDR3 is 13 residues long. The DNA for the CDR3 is TGTGCCAGCAGCTTAGGGGTGGATGAAAAACTGTTTTTT. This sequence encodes CASSLGVDEKLFF.

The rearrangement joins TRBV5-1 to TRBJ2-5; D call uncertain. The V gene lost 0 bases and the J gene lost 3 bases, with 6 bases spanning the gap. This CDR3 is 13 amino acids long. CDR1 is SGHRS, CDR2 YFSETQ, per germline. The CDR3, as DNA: TGCGCCAGCAGCTTGGATGCTGAAGAGACCCAGTACTTC. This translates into CASSLDAEETQYF.

The CDR3 DNA sequence: TGTGCCAGCAGCCCCCCCCTGGTCCGAGCTAACTATGGCTACACCTTC. It yields the protein CASSPPLVRANYGYTF. The V gene is TRBV7-9, the J gene TRBJ1-2; no clear D. Trimming took off 5 bases at V and 0 bases at J, with 16 bases between the two ends. The CDR3 contains 16 residues. Germline V CDR1 and CDR2: SEHNR, FQNEAQ (reference sequence).

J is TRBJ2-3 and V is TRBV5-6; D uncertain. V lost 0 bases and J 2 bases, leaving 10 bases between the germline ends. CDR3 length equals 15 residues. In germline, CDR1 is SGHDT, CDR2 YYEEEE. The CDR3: CASSLGPGNTDTQYF. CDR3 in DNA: TGTGCCAGCAGCTTGGGACCTGGGAACACAGATACGCAGTATTTT.

The CDR3 region is CAISDRTGNQPQHF. The CDR3 DNA follows: TGTGCCATCAGTGACAGAACGGGGAATCAGCCCCAGCATTTT. V usage is TRBV10-3 and J usage is TRBJ1-5; no definite D call. The CDR3 sequence is 14 residues long. CDR1 and CDR2 (germline): ENHRY, SYGVKD. Between the trimmed V and J ends, which lost 3 bases and 4 bases, there was a span of 10 bases.

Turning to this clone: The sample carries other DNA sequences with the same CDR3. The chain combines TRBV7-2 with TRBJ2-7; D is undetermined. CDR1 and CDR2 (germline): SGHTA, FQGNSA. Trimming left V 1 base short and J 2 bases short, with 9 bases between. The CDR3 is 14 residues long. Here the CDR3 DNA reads TGTGCCAGCAGCTTAGGAGCCCGAACCTACGAGCAGTACTTC. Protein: CASSLGARTYEQYF.

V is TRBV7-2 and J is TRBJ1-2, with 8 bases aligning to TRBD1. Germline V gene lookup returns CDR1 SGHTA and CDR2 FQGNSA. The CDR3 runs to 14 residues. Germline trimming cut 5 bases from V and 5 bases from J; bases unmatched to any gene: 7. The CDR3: CASSHNRGDYGYTF. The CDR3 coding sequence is TGTGCCAGCAGCCATAACAGGGGGGATTATGGCTACACCTTC. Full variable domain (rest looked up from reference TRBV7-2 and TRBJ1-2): GAGVSQSPSNKVTEKGKDVELRCDPISGHTALYWYRQSLGQGLEFLIYFQGNSAPDKSGLPSDRFSAERTGGSVSTLTIQRTQQEDSAVYLCASSHNRGDYGYTFGSGTRLTVV.